The clone carrying this T cell receptor beta chain was observed a few times. Its antigen is unidentified. Per sample, a minimum of 6.5 million PBMCs were isolated. These data originate in a study of blood T cells in healthy people across ages. J gave up 7 bases and V 3 bases, and 7 bases lay outside the gene matches. The CDR3 spans 14 residues. Germline lookup yields CDR1 SQVTM and CDR2 ANQGSEA. The second PCR ran roughly 7 to 12 cycles with a sample-barcoded 5' primer and J-beta primers. At least 2.5 million CDR3-containing paired-end reads were obtained per sample. TCRdb itself ran the 5' RACE reads through MiXCR, one entry per CDR3 protein. The sample records 540,000 or so distinct CDR3 sequences, 27% being singletons. Study results and limitations: Age brought a roughly linear fall in TCR beta diversity measured per million T cells. Any changes in expanded clonotypes were possibly confounded, as donor CMV status remained unknown.

The sequence came from a woman between 65 and 79 years old in good health. This chain joins TRBV29-1 and TRBJ1-4; 8 nucleotides align to TRBD1. Sequenced sample: blood. This CDR3 reads CSVEMGDRTEKLFF. In nucleotides, the CDR3 is TGCAGCGTTGAGATGGGGGACAGGACTGAAAAACTGTTTTTT.